These 20 T cell receptor beta chains share one sample of origin, sequenced in a study of cytomegalovirus exposure and HLA in healthy donors. PCR used 60 Vbeta primers and 13 Jbeta primers. TCRdb's copy holds only in-frame clones and misses some; the assay was immunoSEQ multiplex PCR. The sample has under 150,000 clones, 84% seen once. The sequenced sample was PBMCs. Receptor source: a man aged 50-60 years in good health and CMV-seronegative.

The chain links TRBV9 to TRBJ1-3; TRBD1 matches at 8 bases. The CDR3 length is 15 residues. The V gene's germline CDR1 is SGDLS and CDR2 YYNGEE. J was trimmed by 3 bases and V by 3 bases; bases with no gene match: 5. The CDR3 sequence: CASSGTGFGGNTIYF. In DNA, the CDR3 is TGTGCCAGCAGCGGGACAGGGTTTGGTGGAAACACCATATATTTT.

J is TRBJ2-3 and V is TRBV10-3; tentative D call: TRBD2 (6 bases). In germline, CDR1 is ENHRY, CDR2 SYGVKD. The CDR3 runs to 16 residues. V shed 2 bases and J shed 1 base, with 13 bases lying between them. CDR3 protein: CAISEGDSSGTDTQYF. The CDR3 coding sequence is TGTGCCATCAGTGAGGGGGACTCCTCAGGCACAGATACGCAGTATTTT.

The rearrangement uses TRBV4-3 and TRBJ1-2; TRBD1 is a possible D gene (5 bases). V was cut by 0 bases and J by 3 bases, with 14 bases left in between. The CDR3 totals 16 residues. Per the germline V gene, CDR1 is LGHNA and CDR2 is YSLEER. This CDR3 reads CASSQDQQVEHYGYTF. In nucleotides, the CDR3 is TGCGCCAGCAGCCAAGATCAACAGGTCGAACACTATGGCTACACCTTC.

J is TRBJ2-3 and V is TRBV30; D uncertain. CDR3 size: 11 residues. Trimming removed 0 bases at V and 8 bases at J, with 6 bases between. CDR1 GTSNPN and CDR2 SVGIG come from the germline V gene (reference sequence). Here the CDR3 reads CAWSVLGTQYF. CDR3 DNA sequence: TGTGCCTGGAGTGTACTCGGTACGCAGTATTTT.

The chain carries TRBV15 and TRBJ2-1, with 7 bases fitting TRBD1. The CDR3 contains 14 residues. Trimming at V came to 10 bases and at J to 2 bases, leaving 8 bases not matched to a gene. Germline V lookup: CDR1 LNHNV, CDR2 YYDKDF (reference sequence). The chain's CDR3 is CAIKDGTAYNEQFF. The CDR3 DNA is TGTGCCATAAAGGACGGGACAGCCTACAATGAGCAGTTCTTC.

The chain is built from TRBV6-5 and TRBJ1-2; 12 bases are shared with TRBD1. The CDR3 sequence is 16 residues long. Germline trimming cut 2 bases from V and 8 bases from J; bases unmatched to any gene: 9. CDR1 and CDR2 (germline): MNHEY, SVGAGI. The CDR3 DNA follows: TGTGCCAGCAGTTACGGGGGGACAGGGGGCTCTAGGGGCTACACCTTC. Encoded protein: CASSYGGTGGSRGYTF.

The chain has TRBV6-5 and TRBJ2-7; D not certain. This CDR3 region has 13 residues. Germline V gene lookup returns CDR1 MNHEY and CDR2 SVGAGI. V lost 0 bases and J lost 3, with 6 bases in between. The CDR3, as DNA: TGTGCCAGCAGTTACTCGGCAGGCTACGAGCAGTACTTC. It yields the protein CASSYSAGYEQYF.

This clone was found a few times. The chain carries TRBV5-6 and TRBJ1-2; tentative D call: TRBD1 (6 bases). The CDR3 sequence is 13 residues long. CDR1 is SGHDT and CDR2 is YYEEEE in the germline V gene. V dropped 4 bases and J dropped 3 bases, with 10 bases sitting between them. The CDR3 sequence: CASSVQGDYGYTF. CDR3 nucleotides: TGTGCCAGCAGCGTACAGGGAGACTATGGCTACACCTTC. Combining the CDR3 with reference TRBV5-6 and TRBJ1-2 gives the whole variable domain DAGVTQSPTHLIKTRGQQVTLRCSPKSGHDTVSWYQQALGQGPQFIFQYYEEEERQRGNFPDRFSGHQFPNYSSELNVNALLLGDSALYLCASSVQGDYGYTFGSGTRLTVV.

This chain uses TRBV15 with TRBJ2-7, with a tentative D call TRBD2 (7 bases). Germline CDR1 and CDR2: LNHNV and YYDKDF (reference sequence). Trimming took 1 base from V and 3 from J, leaving 16 bases between them. The CDR3 is made up of 16 amino acids. The CDR3 DNA is TGTGCCACCAGCAGAGTACGGGGGGCGAACTACTACGAGCAGTACTTC. This gives the protein CATSRVRGANYYEQYF.

V gene TRBV6-5 combines with J gene TRBJ1-5; D is unclear. The length of the CDR3 is 13 residues. CDR1 is MNHEY, CDR2 SVGAGI, per germline. The V gene lost 6 bases and the J gene lost 6 bases, with 12 bases spanning the gap. CDR3 coding DNA: TGTGCCAGCAGCGCGATGAGTTTTCAGCCCCAGCATTTT. This codes for CASSAMSFQPQHF.

The chain has TRBV6-1 and TRBJ1-6; 9 bases are a match to TRBD1. This CDR3 contains 14 residues. CDR1 MNHNS and CDR2 SASEGT come from the germline V gene. V trimming: 6 bases; J trimming: 8 bases; junction bases outside the gene matches: 5. The DNA for the CDR3 is TGTGCCAGCAGCCAACAGGGGGCGGATTCACCCCTCCACTTT. This gives the protein CASSQQGADSPLHF.

V gene TRBV5-1 combines with J gene TRBJ1-4; TRBD1 might be the D (6 bases). Germline values: CDR1 SGHRS, CDR2 YFSETQ. The CDR3 sequence is 13 residues long. V was cut by 4 bases and J by 5 bases, with 9 bases left in between. The CDR3 sequence: CASSGQINEKLFF. CDR3 DNA: TGCGCCAGCAGCGGACAGATAAATGAAAAACTGTTTTTT.

The gene calls are TRBV6-5 and TRBJ1-1; 8 bases align to TRBD1. This CDR3 has 13 amino acids. After removal of 7 bases from V and 5 bases from J, the junction contained 6 bases not matched to a gene. Germline loops: CDR1 MNHEY, CDR2 SVGAGI. This CDR3 is CASNTGGGTEAFF. The CDR3 DNA follows: TGTGCCAGCAATACAGGGGGGGGGACTGAAGCTTTCTTT.

The count of this clone is one. The chain recombines TRBV5-1 with TRBJ2-5, with D unclear. The CDR3 runs to 15 residues. In germline, CDR1 is SGHRS, CDR2 YFSETQ. Trimming took 0 bases from V and 0 from J, leaving 9 bases between them. The CDR3 coding sequence is TGCGCCAGCAGCTTGGCCGCGGCGGACCAAGAGACCCAGTACTTC. Translated, it gives CASSLAAADQETQYF.

The genes are TRBV30 and TRBJ1-3; D gene unclear. Germline CDR1 is GTSNPN and CDR2 is SVGIG (reference sequence). The CDR3 consists of 13 residues. The V gene lost 3 bases and the J gene lost 4 bases, with 10 bases spanning the gap. The CDR3 here is CAWSKSGGNTIYF. In DNA form, the CDR3 reads TGTGCCTGGAGCAAAAGCGGCGGAAACACCATATATTTT.

J is TRBJ1-2 and V is TRBV6-5, with TRBD1 matching 10 bases. The V and J ends lost 5 bases and 4 bases, in that order; junction bases with no gene match: 4. Germline CDR1 is MNHEY and CDR2 is SVGAGI. The CDR3 has 14 residues. This CDR3 reads CASSEGQGFYGYTF. The CDR3 nucleotides are TGTGCCAGCAGTGAGGGACAGGGGTTCTATGGCTACACCTTC.

The chain recombines TRBV11-2 with TRBJ2-2; a possible D gene is TRBD1 (6 bases). Germline CDR1 is SGHAT and CDR2 is FQNNGV. V was clipped by 2 bases and J by 0 bases, with 19 bases between them. The CDR3 is 19 amino acids. In DNA form, the CDR3 reads TGTGCCAGCAGCTTACCACCGGGACATTTCGGACCGAACACCGGGGAGCTGTTTTTT. Its translation is CASSLPPGHFGPNTGELFF.

This clone appeared a few times. The chain carries TRBV7-2 and TRBJ2-1, with 10 positions matching TRBD2. CDR1 and CDR2 (germline): SGHTA, FQGNSA. CDR3 length: 17 amino acids. Trimming took 6 bases from V and 7 from J; bases not matched to a gene: 15. Written as DNA, the CDR3 is TGTGCCAGCAGTACCCCCAAAGCGGGGGGGCCTCAGAATGAGCAGTTCTTC. Its translation is CASSTPKAGGPQNEQFF.

This sequence joins TRBV7-6 and TRBJ2-1; D perhaps matches TRBD2 (6 bases). V lost 0 bases and J 7 bases, leaving 7 bases between the germline ends. This CDR3 is 13 amino acids long. The V gene's germline CDR1 is SGHVS and CDR2 FNYEAQ. CDR3 in amino acids: CASSLAGRNEQFF. CDR3 coding DNA: TGTGCCAGCAGCTTAGCAGGGAGGAATGAGCAGTTCTTC.

The chain is built from TRBV27 and TRBJ1-4; D might be TRBD1 (5 bases). Trimming removed 8 bases at V and 3 bases at J, with 13 bases between. The germline V gene encodes CDR1 MNHEY and CDR2 SMNVEV (reference sequence). The CDR3 has 14 residues. CDR3 DNA sequence: TGTGCCAGCCGACGGGGGAGTTCTAATGAAAAACTGTTTTTT. It translates to CASRRGSSNEKLFF.